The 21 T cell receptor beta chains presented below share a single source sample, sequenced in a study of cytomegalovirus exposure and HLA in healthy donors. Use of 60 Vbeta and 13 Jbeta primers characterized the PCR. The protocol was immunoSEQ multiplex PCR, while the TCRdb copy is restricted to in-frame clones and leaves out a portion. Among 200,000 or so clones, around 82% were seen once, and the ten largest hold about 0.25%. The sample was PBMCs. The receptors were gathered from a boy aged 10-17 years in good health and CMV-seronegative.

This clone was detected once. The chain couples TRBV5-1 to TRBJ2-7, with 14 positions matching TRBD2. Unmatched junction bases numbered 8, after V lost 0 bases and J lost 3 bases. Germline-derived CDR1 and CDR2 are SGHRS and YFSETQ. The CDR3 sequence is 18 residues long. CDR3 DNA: TGCGCCAGCAGCTTGGAAAGGACTAGCGGGAGGCAATTCTACGAGCAGTACTTC. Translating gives CASSLERTSGRQFYEQYF.

The CDR3 DNA is TGTGCCAGCAGCGCGACTAGCCTGAACACTGAAGCTTTCTTT. Encoded protein: CASSATSLNTEAFF. The chain is built from TRBV5-8 and TRBJ1-1; D uncertain. V lost 4 bases, J lost 0 bases, and 10 bases lay in between. There are 14 residues in the CDR3. Germline-derived CDR1 and CDR2 are SGHTS and YDEGEE.

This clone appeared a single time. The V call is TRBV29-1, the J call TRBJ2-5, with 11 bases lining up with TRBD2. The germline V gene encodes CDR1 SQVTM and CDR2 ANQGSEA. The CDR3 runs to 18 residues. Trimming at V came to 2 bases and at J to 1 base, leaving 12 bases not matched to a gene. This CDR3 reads CSVEFVAGGPTGQETQYF. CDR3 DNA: TGCAGCGTTGAATTCGTAGCGGGAGGGCCTACTGGCCAAGAGACCCAGTACTTC.

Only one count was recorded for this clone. The CDR3 DNA reads as TGTGCCAGTAGTACCGAGGACAGGACGAGCAATCAGCCCCAGCATTTT. This gives the protein CASSTEDRTSNQPQHF. The chain employs TRBV19 and TRBJ1-5; 7 bases align to TRBD1. V lost 4 bases and J lost 1; bases outside the gene matches: 7. Germline CDR1 reads LNHDA; CDR2 reads SQIVND (reference sequence). This CDR3 region has 16 residues.

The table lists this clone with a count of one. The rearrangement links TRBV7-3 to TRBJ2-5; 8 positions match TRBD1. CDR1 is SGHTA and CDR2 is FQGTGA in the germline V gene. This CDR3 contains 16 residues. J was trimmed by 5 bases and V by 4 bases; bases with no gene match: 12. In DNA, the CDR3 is TGTGCCAGCAGCTCCACCCACAGGGGGTTTCATGAGACCCAGTACTTC. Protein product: CASSSTHRGFHETQYF.

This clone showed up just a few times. CDR3 amino acids: CASEKGADLETQYF. In nucleotides, the CDR3 is TGTGCCAGCGAGAAAGGGGCGGATCTCGAGACCCAGTACTTC. The V and J genes are TRBV6-1 and TRBJ2-5; tentatively, D is TRBD1 (5 bases). Trimming removed 8 bases from V and 5 bases from J, with 18 bases in between. Germline V lookup: CDR1 MNHNS, CDR2 SASEGT. The length of the CDR3 is 14 residues.

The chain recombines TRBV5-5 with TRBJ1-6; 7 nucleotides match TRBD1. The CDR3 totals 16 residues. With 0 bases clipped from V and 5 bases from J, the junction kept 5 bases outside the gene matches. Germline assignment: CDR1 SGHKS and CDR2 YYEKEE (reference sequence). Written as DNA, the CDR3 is TGTGCCAGCAGCTTGGTTGGGACAGTCAATAATTCACCCCTCCACTTT. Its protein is CASSLVGTVNNSPLHF.

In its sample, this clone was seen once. The CDR3 sequence is CASSAGTSGRKGTDTQYF. CDR3 sequence (DNA): TGTGCCAGCAGTGCCGGGACTAGCGGGAGGAAGGGCACAGATACGCAGTATTTT. V is TRBV6-1 and J is TRBJ2-3, with 15 bases aligning to TRBD2. The germline V gene has CDR1 MNHNS and CDR2 SASEGT. The J segment lost 1 base and the V segment lost 4 bases, leaving 6 bases of the junction unmatched. This CDR3 is built from 18 residues.

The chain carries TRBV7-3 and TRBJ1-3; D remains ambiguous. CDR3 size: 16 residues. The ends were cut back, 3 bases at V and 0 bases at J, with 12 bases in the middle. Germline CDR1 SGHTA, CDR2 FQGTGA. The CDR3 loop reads CASSLGSRTSGNTIYF. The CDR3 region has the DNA TGTGCCAGCAGCTTGGGCAGTCGTACCTCTGGAAACACCATATATTTT.

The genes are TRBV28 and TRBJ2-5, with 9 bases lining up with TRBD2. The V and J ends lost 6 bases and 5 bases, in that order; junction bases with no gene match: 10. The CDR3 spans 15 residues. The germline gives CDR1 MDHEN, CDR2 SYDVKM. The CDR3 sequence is CASSHGGLASETQYF. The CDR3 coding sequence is TGTGCCAGCAGCCACGGCGGACTAGCGAGCGAGACCCAGTACTTC.

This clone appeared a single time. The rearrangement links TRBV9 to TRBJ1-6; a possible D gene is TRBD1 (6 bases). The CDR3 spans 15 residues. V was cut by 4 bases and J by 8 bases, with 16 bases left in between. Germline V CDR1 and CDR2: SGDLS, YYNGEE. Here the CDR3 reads CASSSSTGLDSPLHF. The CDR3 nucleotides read TGTGCCAGCAGCTCCTCAACAGGGCTTGATTCACCCCTCCACTTT.

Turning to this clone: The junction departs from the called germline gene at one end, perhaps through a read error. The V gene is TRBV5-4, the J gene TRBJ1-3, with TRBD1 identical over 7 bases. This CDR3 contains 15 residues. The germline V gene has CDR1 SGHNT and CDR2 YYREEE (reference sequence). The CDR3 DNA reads TGTGCCAGCAGCTCGGGGACAGCCTCTAGAAACACCATATATTTT. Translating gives CASSSGTASRNTIYF.

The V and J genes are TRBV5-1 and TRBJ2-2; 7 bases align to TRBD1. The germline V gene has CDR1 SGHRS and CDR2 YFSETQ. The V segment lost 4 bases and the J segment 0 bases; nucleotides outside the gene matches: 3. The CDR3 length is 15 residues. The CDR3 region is CASSLGTANTGELFF. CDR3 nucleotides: TGCGCCAGCAGCCTCGGGACAGCGAACACCGGGGAGCTGTTTTTT.

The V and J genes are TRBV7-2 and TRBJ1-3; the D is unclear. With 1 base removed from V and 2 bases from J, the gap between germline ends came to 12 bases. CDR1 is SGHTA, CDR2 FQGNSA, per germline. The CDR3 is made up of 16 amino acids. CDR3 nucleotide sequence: TGTGCCAGCAGCTTAGGGGCGGGTAGGGCTGGAAACACCATATATTTT. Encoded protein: CASSLGAGRAGNTIYF.

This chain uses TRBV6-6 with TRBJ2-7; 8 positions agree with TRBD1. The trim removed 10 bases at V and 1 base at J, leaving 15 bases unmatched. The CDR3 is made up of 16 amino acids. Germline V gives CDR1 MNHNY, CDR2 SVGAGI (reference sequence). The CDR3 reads CATYGTGMDWSYEQYF. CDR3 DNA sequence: TGTGCCACCTACGGGACAGGTATGGACTGGTCCTACGAGCAGTACTTC.

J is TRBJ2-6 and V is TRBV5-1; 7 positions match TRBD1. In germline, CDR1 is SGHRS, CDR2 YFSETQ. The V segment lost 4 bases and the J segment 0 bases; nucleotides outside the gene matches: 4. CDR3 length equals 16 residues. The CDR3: CASSRGQNSGANVLTF. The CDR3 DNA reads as TGCGCCAGCAGCCGGGGACAGAACTCTGGGGCCAACGTCCTGACTTTC.

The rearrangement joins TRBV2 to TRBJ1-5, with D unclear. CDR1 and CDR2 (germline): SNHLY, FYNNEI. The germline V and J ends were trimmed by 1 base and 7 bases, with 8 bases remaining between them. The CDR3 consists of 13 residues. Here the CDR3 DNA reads TGTGCCAGCAGTGAAGTGTCGGTCCAGCCCCAGCATTTT. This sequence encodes CASSEVSVQPQHF.

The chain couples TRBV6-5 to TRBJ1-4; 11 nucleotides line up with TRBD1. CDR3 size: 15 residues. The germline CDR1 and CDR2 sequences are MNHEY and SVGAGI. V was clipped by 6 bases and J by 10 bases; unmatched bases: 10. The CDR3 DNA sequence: TGTGCCAGCAGCCGAAAACCGGGACAGGGGGGAAAACTGTTTTTT. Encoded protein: CASSRKPGQGGKLFF.

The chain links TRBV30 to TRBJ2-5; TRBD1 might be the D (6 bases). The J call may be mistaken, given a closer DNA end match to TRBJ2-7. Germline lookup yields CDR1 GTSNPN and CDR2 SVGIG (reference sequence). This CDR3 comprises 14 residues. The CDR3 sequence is CAWTTSRGTYEQYF. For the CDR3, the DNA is TGTGCCTGGACGACCTCCAGGGGAACCTACGAGCAGTACTTC.

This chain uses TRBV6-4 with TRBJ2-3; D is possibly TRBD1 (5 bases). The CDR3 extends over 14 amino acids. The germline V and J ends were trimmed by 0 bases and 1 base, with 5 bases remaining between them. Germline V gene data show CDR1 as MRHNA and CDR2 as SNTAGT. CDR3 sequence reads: CASSDSGGTDTQYF. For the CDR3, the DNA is TGTGCCAGCAGTGACTCAGGGGGCACAGATACGCAGTATTTT.

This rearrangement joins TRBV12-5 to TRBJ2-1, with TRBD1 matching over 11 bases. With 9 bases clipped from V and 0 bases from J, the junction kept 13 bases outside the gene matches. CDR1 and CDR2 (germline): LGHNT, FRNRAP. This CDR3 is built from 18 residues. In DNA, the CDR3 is TGTGCTAGCCAGAGGGACAGGGGGTTTGACAGCTCCTACAATGAGCAGTTCTTC. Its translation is CASQRDRGFDSSYNEQFF.